The next 22 T cell receptor beta chains were all read from a single sample in a study of T cells in Graves' hyperthyroidism and ophthalmopathy. It was RNA transcripts that yielded the amplified TCR beta CDR3 regions. The HTBI primer set served for first-round RT-PCR of the TCR CDR3. TCRdb reprocessed the multiplex PCR reads via MiXCR and lists one record per CDR3 protein. The data show approximately 430,000 distinct CDR3 sequences, approximately 14% seen once. Sequencing input: blood. The receptors here all came from a woman between 18 and 29 years old with Graves' hyperthyroidism.

This clonotype was seen at least ten times. The chain has TRBV19 and TRBJ1-2; D call uncertain. Trimming pared 9 bases from V and 4 bases from J, leaving 21 bases between. Germline lookup yields CDR1 LNHDA and CDR2 SQIVND (reference sequence). CDR3 length equals 15 residues. In nucleotides, the CDR3 is TGTGCCAGCTCCTCAGCGGACCGATTGTTCTATGGCTACACCTTC. Encoded protein: CASSSADRLFYGYTF.

Remarks on this clonotype: This sequence may be a read error, since a much larger clone differs from it by one base. The rearrangement joins TRBV7-2 to TRBJ1-5; 10 positions match TRBD1. Trimming at V came to 5 bases and at J to 3 bases, leaving 4 bases not matched to a gene. The CDR3 consists of 15 residues. Germline CDR1 reads SGHTA; CDR2 reads FQGNSA. CDR3 DNA: TGTGCCAGCAGCCTGACAGGGGGCTTCAATCAGCCCCAGCATTTT. It specifies CASSLTGGFNQPQHF.

The table lists this clonotype with a few counts. A much larger clone differs by one base, so this may be a read error. This chain's CDR3 is CSHYGPGQEAQYF. The CDR3 DNA sequence: TGCAGTCACTATGGACCTGGCCAAGAGGCCCAGTACTTC. This sequence joins TRBV20-1 and TRBJ2-5; D gene unclear. Germline lookup yields CDR1 DFQATT and CDR2 SNEGSKA (reference sequence). The CDR3 loop spans 13 amino acids.

This clonotype was recorded only once. The gene calls are TRBV6-9 and TRBJ2-5, with D maybe TRBD2 (5 bases). The V gene's germline CDR1 is MNHGY and CDR2 SVAAGI. The CDR3 has 14 residues. The V and J ends lost 3 bases and 5 bases respectively, with 13 bases between them. The CDR3 region is CASSYGLAYETQYF. In DNA, the CDR3 is TGTGCCAGCAGTTACGGGCTAGCTTACGAGACCCAGTACTTC.

In its sample, this clonotype was seen many times. The CDR3: CASSLVGLQLTGELFF. The CDR3 nucleotides are TGTGCCAGCAGCTTAGTTGGCCTACAACTCACCGGGGAGCTGTTTTTT. The chain carries TRBV11-3 and TRBJ2-2; D gene unclear. V lost 1 base and J lost 4, with 13 bases in between. CDR3 length equals 16 residues. In germline, CDR1 is SGHNT, CDR2 YENEEA.

V is TRBV12-3 or TRBV12-4 and J is TRBJ2-7, with D unresolved. The CDR3 sequence is 14 residues long. V dropped 3 bases and J dropped 0 bases, with 9 bases sitting between them. The CDR3 loop is CASSFSLGSYEQYF. The CDR3 DNA reads as TGTGCCAGCAGTTTTTCGTTAGGCTCCTACGAGCAGTACTTC.

This clonotype has only a few counts. A read error is possible here, since a much larger clone lies one base away. DNA for the CDR3: TGCAGTGCCCTACCGGCCAACTCCTACAATGAGCAGTTCTTC. Translation gives CSALPANSYNEQFF. This chain joins TRBV20-1 and TRBJ2-1; D call uncertain. CDR1 is DFQATT, CDR2 SNEGSKA, per germline (reference sequence). The CDR3 sequence is 14 residues long. The V gene lost 6 bases and the J gene lost 0 bases, with 12 bases spanning the gap.

This clonotype was picked up many times. The chain links TRBV27 to TRBJ2-1; the D is unclear. V was clipped by 7 bases and J by 8 bases, with 12 bases between them. The germline V gene has CDR1 MNHEY and CDR2 SMNVEV (reference sequence). This CDR3 has 12 residues. CDR3 coding DNA: TGTGCCAGCACCGCCGTGATGGATGAGCAGTTCTTC. Its protein product is CASTAVMDEQFF.

This clonotype was found many times. The J gene is TRBJ2-3, the V gene TRBV4-1; unclear D gene. V gave up 0 bases and J gave up 2 bases, with 9 bases separating them. CDR3 size: 15 residues. CDR1 is MGHRA and CDR2 is YSYEKL in the germline V gene. CDR3 sequence (DNA): TGCGCCAGCAGCCAAGATCCCCGCTCCACAGATACGCAGTATTTT. Residues: CASSQDPRSTDTQYF.

In the case of this clonotype: Being one base from a much bigger clone, this may be a read error. V is TRBV3-1 and J is TRBJ2-1; maybe TRBD2 (6 bases). Germline loops: CDR1 LGHDT, CDR2 YNNKEL (reference sequence). The V and J ends lost 1 base and 8 bases respectively, with 18 bases between them. This CDR3 region has 16 residues. In DNA, the CDR3 is TGTGCCAGCAGCCAAGTAGCGGAGGGGCTTTTGGATGAGCAGTTCTTC. Residues: CASSQVAEGLLDEQFF.

This clonotype was counted a few times. The V gene is TRBV9, the J gene TRBJ1-4; tentatively, D is TRBD1 (5 bases). CDR3 length: 13 residues. Trimming left V 7 bases short and J 4 bases short, with 11 bases between. Germline lookup yields CDR1 SGDLS and CDR2 YYNGEE. The CDR3 DNA reads TGTGCCAGCGGGGGGACTGGTAATGAAAAACTGTTTTTT. Translating gives CASGGTGNEKLFF.

J is TRBJ2-5 and V is TRBV20-1; TRBD1 or TRBD2 may be the D gene (5 bases each). V was cut by 1 base and J by 5 bases, with 17 bases left in between. Germline V CDR1 and CDR2: DFQATT, SNEGSKA (reference sequence). This CDR3 contains 15 residues. CDR3 region: CSARGGVTVGETQYF. Written as DNA, the CDR3 is TGCAGTGCTAGAGGAGGGGTGACAGTGGGGGAGACCCAGTACTTC.

The J gene is TRBJ2-5, the V gene TRBV12-3 or TRBV12-4, with TRBD2 matching 8 bases. The CDR3 is 15 amino acids. With V trimmed by 6 bases and J by 2 bases, 8 bases remained unmatched. The CDR3 reads CASSPILAEQETQYF. CDR3 nucleotides: TGTGCCAGCAGCCCTATACTAGCGGAGCAAGAGACCCAGTACTTC.

This clonotype showed up many times. This chain uses TRBV15 with TRBJ2-3; 8 nucleotides match TRBD2. Germline assignment: CDR1 LNHNV and CDR2 YYDKDF (reference sequence). The ends lost 5 bases at V and 4 bases at J; junction bases unmatched: 11. The CDR3 is made up of 16 amino acids. CDR3 protein: CATSPGRRGASDTQYF. The DNA of the CDR3 is TGTGCCACCAGCCCCGGCCGGCGGGGGGCATCAGATACGCAGTATTTT.

The chain's CDR3 is CASSLRWGNQRQETQYF. The CDR3 coding sequence is TGTGCCAGCAGTTTAAGGTGGGGGAACCAGCGTCAAGAGACCCAGTACTTC. The chain recombines TRBV27 with TRBJ2-5; either TRBD1 or TRBD2 may supply D (5 bases each). The CDR3 runs to 17 residues. Trimming took 2 bases from V and 2 from J, leaving 18 bases between them. Germline assignment: CDR1 MNHEY and CDR2 SMNVEV (reference sequence).

This clonotype was seen at least ten times. CDR3 amino acids: CASRTPTGGTEEDKNIQYF. CDR3 nucleotide sequence: TGTGCCAGCAGGACGCCGACAGGGGGCACCGAAGAAGACAAAAACATTCAGTACTTC. V gene TRBV12-3 or TRBV12-4 combines with J gene TRBJ2-4; TRBD1 matches 10 bases. With V trimmed by 6 bases and J by 3 bases, 17 bases remained unmatched. This CDR3 is 19 amino acids long.

The sample holds many counts of this clonotype. The chain combines TRBV20-1 with TRBJ2-7, with 7 bases identical to TRBD2. Germline V gives CDR1 DFQATT, CDR2 SNEGSKA (reference sequence). The CDR3 extends over 11 amino acids. V was pared by 6 bases and J by 3 bases, with 2 bases of the junction left unmatched. The DNA of the CDR3 is TGCAGTGCCTCGGGGGGCTACGAGCAGTACTTC. Protein: CSASGGYEQYF.

This clonotype was recorded many times. V gene TRBV9 combines with J gene TRBJ2-5; no firm D call. Germline CDR1 and CDR2: SGDLS and YYNGEE. With 0 bases removed from V and 5 bases from J, the gap between germline ends came to 8 bases. CDR3 length: 13 amino acids. The chain's CDR3 is CASSVVAWETQYF. DNA for the CDR3: TGTGCCAGCAGCGTAGTCGCGTGGGAGACCCAGTACTTC.

This clonotype was observed many times. The rearrangement uses TRBV7-9 and TRBJ2-5, with D perhaps TRBD1 or TRBD2 (6 bases each). Germline V gene lookup returns CDR1 SEHNR and CDR2 FQNEAQ (reference sequence). The V and J ends lost 2 bases and 1 base respectively, with 14 bases between them. The CDR3 is 16 residues long. The CDR3 nucleotides read TGTGCCAGCAGCTTAAAAATGGGGGGCCTCCAAGAGACCCAGTACTTC. This translates into CASSLKMGGLQETQYF.

This clonotype came up many times. The chain has TRBV3-1 and TRBJ1-1; D not resolved. Trimming took 2 bases from V and 11 from J, leaving 12 bases between them. CDR3 size: 12 residues. Germline V gives CDR1 LGHDT, CDR2 YNNKEL (reference sequence). The CDR3 here is CASSQSVSGAFF. The CDR3 nucleotides read TGTGCCAGCAGCCAATCTGTTTCTGGGGCTTTCTTT. The full variable domain, its missing parts supplied by reference TRBV3-1 and TRBJ1-1, is DTAVSQTPKYLVTQMGNDKSIKCEQNLGHDTMYWYKQDSKKFLKIMFSYNNKELIINETVPNRFSPKSPDKAHLNLHINSLELGDSAVYFCASSQSVSGAFFGQGTRLTVV.

The chain is built from TRBV5-1 and TRBJ2-7, with TRBD1 matching over 9 bases. This CDR3 spans 14 amino acids. The ends lost 3 bases at V and 2 bases at J; junction bases unmatched: 3. Germline V gene sequence: CDR1 SGHRS, CDR2 YFSETQ. Here the CDR3 reads CASSWDRDAYEQYF. The CDR3 nucleotides are TGCGCCAGCAGCTGGGACAGGGACGCCTACGAGCAGTACTTC.

The sample holds many counts of this clonotype. The J gene is TRBJ1-5, the V gene TRBV28, with 9 bases aligning to TRBD1. Germline lookup yields CDR1 MDHEN and CDR2 SYDVKM. This CDR3 has 16 amino acids. The V and J ends lost 4 bases and 4 bases, in that order; junction bases with no gene match: 8. CDR3 DNA sequence: TGTGCCAGCAGTTCGGCCCGGGACAGGGATAATCAGCCCCAGCATTTT. Its translation: CASSSARDRDNQPQHF.